The present T cell receptor (beta chain) was sequenced within a study of blood T cell repertoires in COVID-19. Study-level information: From the United States, Italy and Spain came samples of acute and convalescent COVID-19.

Categorization into cohorts depended on clinical history that participants reported. Cohort 3 recovery required two negative PCRs, clearance, or symptom resolution. The data were produced by immunoSEQ multiplex PCR, yet TCRdb's version contains in-frame clones alone and is incomplete. The table records roughly 260,000 clones, 80% to 90% of them present only once. Germline assignment: CDR1 SGHTS and CDR2 YDEGEE. The ends were cut back, 3 bases at V and 1 base at J, with 14 bases in the middle. This CDR3 is built from 17 residues. What was sequenced was PBMCs or T cells enriched from blood (not recorded which). This chain uses TRBV5-8 with TRBJ2-6, with D maybe TRBD2 (5 bases). The clonotype was recovered from a woman aged 50 to 60 who had recovered from COVID-19. The CDR3 protein is CASSSPGRGSGANVLTF. In DNA, the CDR3 is TGTGCCAGCAGCTCCCCCGGCCGAGGGTCTGGGGCCAACGTCCTGACTTTC.